This T cell receptor (beta chain) was captured by sequencing in a study of T cells in localized non-small cell lung cancer. By share of the sample, this clone is medium-sized. Assay used: immunoSEQ multiplex PCR; TCRdb lists only in-frame clones, some missing. Here the sample spans tens of thousands of clones, roughly 89% being singletons. Looked up from germline, CDR1 is MNHEY and CDR2 is SVGAGI. The CDR3 covers 15 residues. Trimming left V 2 bases short and J 3 bases short, with 11 bases between. The TCR originated in a woman aged 35 to 70 with stage I lung adenocarcinoma. This sample comprised peripheral blood, obtained before any cancer treatment. The chain joins TRBV6-5 to TRBJ1-3; the D gene is possibly TRBD1 (5 bases). Here the CDR3 reads CASSYGAGYGNTIYF. The CDR3 coding sequence is TGTGCCAGCAGTTACGGGGCCGGGTATGGAAACACCATATATTTT.